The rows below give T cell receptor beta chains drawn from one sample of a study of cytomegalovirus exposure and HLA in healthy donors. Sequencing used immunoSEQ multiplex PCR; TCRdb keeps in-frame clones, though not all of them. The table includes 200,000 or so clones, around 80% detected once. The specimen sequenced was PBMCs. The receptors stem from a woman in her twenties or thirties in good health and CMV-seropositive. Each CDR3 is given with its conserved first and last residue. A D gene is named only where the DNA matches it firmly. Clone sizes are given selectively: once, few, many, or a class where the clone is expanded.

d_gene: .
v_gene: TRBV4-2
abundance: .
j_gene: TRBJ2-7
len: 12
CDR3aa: CASSQDRNEQYF
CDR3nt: TGTGCCAGCAGCCAGGACAGAAACGAGCAGTACTTC

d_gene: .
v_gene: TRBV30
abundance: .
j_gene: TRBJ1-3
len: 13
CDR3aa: CAWSGGPRNTIYF
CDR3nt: TGTGCCTGGAGCGGGGGTCCGAGAAACACCATATATTTT

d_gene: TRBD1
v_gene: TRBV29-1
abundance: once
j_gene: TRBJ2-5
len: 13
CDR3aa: CSVEPTGEETQYF
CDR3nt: TGCAGCGTTGAACCGACAGGGGAAGAGACCCAGTACTTC

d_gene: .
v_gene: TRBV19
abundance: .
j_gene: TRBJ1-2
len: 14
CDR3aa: CASSSQGQGYGYTF
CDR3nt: TGTGCCAGTAGTAGTCAGGGTCAAGGCTATGGCTACACCTTC

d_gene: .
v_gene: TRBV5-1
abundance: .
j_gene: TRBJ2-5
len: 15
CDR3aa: CASSVGVGPEETQYF
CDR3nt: TGCGCCAGCAGTGTCGGGGTTGGGCCGGAAGAGACCCAGTACTTC

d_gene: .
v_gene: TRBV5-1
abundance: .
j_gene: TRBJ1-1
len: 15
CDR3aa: CASSLATVTNTEAFF
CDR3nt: TGCGCCAGCAGCTTGGCGACAGTTACGAACACTGAAGCTTTCTTT

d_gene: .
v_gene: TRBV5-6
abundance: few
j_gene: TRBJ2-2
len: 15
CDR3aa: CASSLGLRGSGELFF
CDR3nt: TGTGCCAGCAGCTTGGGTCTCAGGGGTTCCGGGGAGCTGTTTTTT

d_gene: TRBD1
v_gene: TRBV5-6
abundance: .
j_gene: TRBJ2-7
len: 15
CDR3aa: CASSRGQGSSYEQYF
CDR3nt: TGTGCCAGCAGCCGGGGACAGGGAAGCTCCTACGAGCAGTACTTC

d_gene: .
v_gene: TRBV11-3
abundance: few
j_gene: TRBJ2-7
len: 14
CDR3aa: CASSLGDIGDEQYF
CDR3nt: TGTGCCAGCAGCTTAGGGGACATCGGCGACGAGCAGTACTTC

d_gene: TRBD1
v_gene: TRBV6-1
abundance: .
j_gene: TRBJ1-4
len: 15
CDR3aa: CASSATGATNEKLFF
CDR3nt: TGTGCCAGCAGTGCCACAGGGGCAACTAATGAAAAACTGTTTTTT

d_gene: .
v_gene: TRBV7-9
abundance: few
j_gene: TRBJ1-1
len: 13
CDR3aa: CASSGEVNTEAFF
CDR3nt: TGTGCCAGCAGCGGAGAGGTGAACACTGAAGCTTTCTTT

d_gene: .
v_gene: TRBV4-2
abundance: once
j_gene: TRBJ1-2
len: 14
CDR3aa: CASSQEAFNYGYTF
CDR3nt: TGTGCCAGCAGCCAAGAGGCTTTTAACTATGGCTACACCTTC

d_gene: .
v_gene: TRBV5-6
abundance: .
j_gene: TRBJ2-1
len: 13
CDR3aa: CASSLASADEQFF
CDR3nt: TGTGCCAGCAGCTTGGCCTCTGCGGATGAGCAGTTCTTC

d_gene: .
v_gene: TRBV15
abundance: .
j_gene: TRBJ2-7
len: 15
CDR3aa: CATSRDRAAYYEQYF
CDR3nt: TGTGCCACCAGCAGAGATCGAGCGGCATACTACGAGCAGTACTTC

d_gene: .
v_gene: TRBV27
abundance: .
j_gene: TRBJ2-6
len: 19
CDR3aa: CASSLLSSRTTSGANVLTF
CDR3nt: TGTGCCAGCAGTTTATTGTCTAGCCGTACAACCTCTGGGGCCAACGTCCTGACTTTC

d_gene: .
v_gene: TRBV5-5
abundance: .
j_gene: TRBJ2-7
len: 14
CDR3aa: CASSYSGGTDEQYF
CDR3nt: TGTGCCAGCAGCTATTCAGGCGGGACAGACGAGCAGTACTTC

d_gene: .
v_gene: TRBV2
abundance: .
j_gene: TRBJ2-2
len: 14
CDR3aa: CASSETVNTGELFF
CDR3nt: TGTGCCAGCAGTGAGACAGTCAACACCGGGGAGCTGTTTTTT

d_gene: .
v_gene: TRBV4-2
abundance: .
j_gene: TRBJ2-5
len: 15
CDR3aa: CASSQEPGSSETQYF
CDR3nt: TGTGCCAGCAGCCAAGAGCCAGGGTCATCGGAGACCCAGTACTTC

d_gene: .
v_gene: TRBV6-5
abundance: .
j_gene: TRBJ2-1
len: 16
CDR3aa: CASSYSARPSYNEQFF
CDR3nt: TGTGCCAGCAGTTACTCCGCCAGGCCATCCTACAATGAGCAGTTCTTC

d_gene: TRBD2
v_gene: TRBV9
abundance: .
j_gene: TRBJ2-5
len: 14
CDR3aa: CASSVGGGRETQYF
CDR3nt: TGTGCCAGCAGCGTAGGGGGCGGGAGGGAGACCCAGTACTTC

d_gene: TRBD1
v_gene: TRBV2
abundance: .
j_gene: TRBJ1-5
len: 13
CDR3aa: CASSGQGYQPQHF
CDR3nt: TGTGCCAGCTCAGGACAGGGCTATCAGCCCCAGCATTTT

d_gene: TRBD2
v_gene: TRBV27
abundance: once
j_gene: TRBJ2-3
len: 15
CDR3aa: CASSFLGLATDTQYF
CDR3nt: TGTGCCAGCAGTTTCCTGGGACTAGCGACAGATACGCAGTATTTT

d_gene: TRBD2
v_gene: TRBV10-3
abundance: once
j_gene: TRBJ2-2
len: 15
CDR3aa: CAITDSGAGTGELFF
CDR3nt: TGTGCCATCACAGATAGCGGGGCGGGGACCGGGGAGCTGTTTTTT

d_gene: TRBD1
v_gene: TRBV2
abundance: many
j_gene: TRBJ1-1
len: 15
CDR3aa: CASKERTGANAEAFF
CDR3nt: TGTGCCAGCAAGGAAAGGACAGGGGCAAACGCTGAAGCTTTCTTT

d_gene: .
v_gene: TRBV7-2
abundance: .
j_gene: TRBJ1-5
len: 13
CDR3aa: CASSPGGHQPQHF
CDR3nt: TGTGCCAGCAGCCCCGGGGGACATCAGCCCCAGCATTTT

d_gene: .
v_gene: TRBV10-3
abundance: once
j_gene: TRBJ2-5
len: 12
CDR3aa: CAISAGQETQYF
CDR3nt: TGTGCCATCAGTGCGGGCCAAGAGACCCAGTACTTC

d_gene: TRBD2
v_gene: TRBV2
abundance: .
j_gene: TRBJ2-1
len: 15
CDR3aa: CASSEQAGGTGEQFF
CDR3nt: TGTGCCAGCAGTGAACAGGCGGGAGGGACCGGTGAGCAGTTCTTC

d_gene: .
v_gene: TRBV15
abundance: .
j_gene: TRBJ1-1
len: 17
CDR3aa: CATSSPFERRADTEAFF
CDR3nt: TGTGCCACCAGCAGCCCCTTCGAGAGGAGAGCGGACACTGAAGCTTTCTTT

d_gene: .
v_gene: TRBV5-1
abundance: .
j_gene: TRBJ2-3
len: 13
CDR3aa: CASSSLGADTQYF
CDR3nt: TGCGCCAGCAGCTCTCTAGGGGCAGATACGCAGTATTTT

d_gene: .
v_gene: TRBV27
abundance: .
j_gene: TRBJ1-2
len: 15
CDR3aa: CASSSRGRGTYGYTF
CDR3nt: TGTGCCAGCAGTTCAAGGGGGAGAGGGACCTATGGCTACACCTTC

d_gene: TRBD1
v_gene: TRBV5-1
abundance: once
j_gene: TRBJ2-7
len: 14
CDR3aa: CASSRGQGAYEQYF
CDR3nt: TGCGCCAGCAGCCGGGGACAGGGGGCTTACGAGCAGTACTTC

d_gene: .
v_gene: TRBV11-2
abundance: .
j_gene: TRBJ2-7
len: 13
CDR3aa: CASSLIRAEGQYF
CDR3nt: TGTGCCAGCAGCCTTATCCGGGCCGAGGGGCAGTACTTC

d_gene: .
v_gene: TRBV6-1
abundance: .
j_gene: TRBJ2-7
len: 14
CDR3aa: CASSDFGGGYEQYF
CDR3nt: TGTGCCAGCAGTGATTTCGGGGGAGGCTACGAGCAGTACTTC

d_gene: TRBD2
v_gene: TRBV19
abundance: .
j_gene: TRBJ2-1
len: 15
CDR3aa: CASSRAGVSYNEQFF
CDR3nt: TGTGCCAGTAGTAGAGCGGGGGTCTCCTACAATGAGCAGTTCTTC

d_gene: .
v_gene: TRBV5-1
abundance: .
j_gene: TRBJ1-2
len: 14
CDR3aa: CASSLDSSNYGYTF
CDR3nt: TGCGCCAGCAGCTTGGACAGCTCTAACTATGGCTACACCTTC

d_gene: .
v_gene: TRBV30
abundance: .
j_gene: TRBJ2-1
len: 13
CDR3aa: CALQRESHNEQFF
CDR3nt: TGTGCCCTGCAGCGCGAATCCCACAATGAGCAGTTCTTC

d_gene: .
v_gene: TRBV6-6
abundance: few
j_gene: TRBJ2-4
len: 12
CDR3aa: CATTAPRSIQYF
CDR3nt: TGTGCCACCACCGCCCCCCGGAGCATTCAGTACTTC

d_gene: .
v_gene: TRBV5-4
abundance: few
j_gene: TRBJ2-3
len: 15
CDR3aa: CASRRDSRSTDTQYF
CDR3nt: TGTGCCAGCAGGCGGGACAGCCGGAGCACAGATACGCAGTATTTT

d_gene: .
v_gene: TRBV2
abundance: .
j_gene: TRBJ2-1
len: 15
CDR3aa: CASPLGVSSYNEQFF
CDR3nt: TGTGCCAGTCCATTAGGGGTGAGCTCCTACAATGAGCAGTTCTTC

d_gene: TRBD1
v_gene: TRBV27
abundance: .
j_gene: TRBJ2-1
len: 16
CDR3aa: CASSTPGGDSYNEQFF
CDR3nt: TGTGCCAGCAGTACGCCAGGGGGCGACTCCTACAATGAGCAGTTCTTC

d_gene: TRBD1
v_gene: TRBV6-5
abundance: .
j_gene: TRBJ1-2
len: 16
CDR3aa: CASSYRGDRVNYGYTF
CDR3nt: TGTGCCAGCAGTTACAGAGGGGACAGGGTTAACTATGGCTACACCTTC

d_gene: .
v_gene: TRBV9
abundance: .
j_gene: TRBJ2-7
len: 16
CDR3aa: CASSDGTSLIPYEQYF
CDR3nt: TGTGCCAGCAGCGACGGGACTTCTTTAATTCCCTACGAGCAGTACTTC

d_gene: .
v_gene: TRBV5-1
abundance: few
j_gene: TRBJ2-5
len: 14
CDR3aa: CASSHRGRGETQYF
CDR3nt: TGCGCCAGCAGCCACAGAGGCCGAGGGGAGACCCAGTACTTC

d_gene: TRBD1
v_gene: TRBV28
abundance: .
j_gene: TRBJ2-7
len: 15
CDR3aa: CASSLWDRRRYEQYF
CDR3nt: TGTGCCAGCAGTTTGTGGGACAGAAGAAGGTACGAGCAGTACTTC

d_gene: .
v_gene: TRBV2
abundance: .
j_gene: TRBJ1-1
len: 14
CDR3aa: CASSPTGLNTEAFF
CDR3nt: TGTGCCAGCAGCCCAACAGGTTTGAACACTGAAGCTTTCTTT

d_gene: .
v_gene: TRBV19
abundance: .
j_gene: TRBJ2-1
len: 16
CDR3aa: CASSIIPGSSYNEQFF
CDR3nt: TGTGCCAGTAGTATTATTCCGGGAAGCTCCTACAATGAGCAGTTCTTC